Sequencing of this T cell receptor (beta chain) was carried out in a study of spatial heterogeneity in lung cancer. Study summary: Alpha-chain sequences were consistently detected in smaller numbers than beta-chain sequences. As counted in raw reads, each unique TCR and UMI combination appeared more than ten times on average.

Trimming took 2 bases from V and 2 from J, leaving 7 bases between them. The CDR3 totals 13 residues. The V gene's germline CDR1 is SGHTA and CDR2 FQGNSA. Each CDR3 protein gets one entry after TCRdb re-called the 5' RACE reads with MiXCR. The sample contains over 50,000 distinct CDR3 sequences, approximately 6.3% of which appear only once. This clonotype has at least ten counts. Its target is not known. Whole-study results and caveats: Expanded tumor TCRs that were ubiquitous appeared in blood more at resection than follow-up.

Time point meaning: sample taken at primary tumor resection. The genes are TRBV7-2 and TRBJ2-7; possibly TRBD2 for D (5 bases). The clonotype originates from a female donor with early-stage non-small cell lung cancer. The material was PBMCs, obtained at surgery. This chain's CDR3 is CASSLPGTYEQYF. The DNA for the CDR3 is TGTGCCAGCAGCTTACCGGGGACCTACGAGCAGTACTTC.